This T cell receptor beta chain stems from a study of identical twins (dated by TCRdb to the mid-2010s). Background for the entire study: To test whether fetal clonotypes persist, this study deep-sequenced TCR alpha and beta repertoires from monozygotic twins, from unrelated adults of various ages, and from cord blood. Replicate twin experiments were performed at different times using different library preparation protocols to rule out contamination.

Reading the germline V gene gives CDR1 SGHTA and CDR2 FQGNSA. The CDR3 goes from the cysteine to the phenylalanine over 15 residues. CDR3 DNA only is kept here, 45 bases in frame from base 1. Cut back by 5 bases and 0 bases, the V and J ends lie 11 bases apart. Libraries came from 5' RACE. Sequenced using an Illumina HiSeq 2000. Template switching added a universal primer binding site, and the final cDNA carried a unique molecular identifier that allowed TCR cDNA molecules to be counted accurately. First-strand cDNA for TCR alpha and beta chains was synthesized from specific primers in the conserved constant-segment region. To control for contamination, every cDNA library was double barcoded, receiving both a SMART-Mk sample barcode and Illumina barcodes. TruSeq adapter sequences, together with Illumina sample barcodes, were added in two successive PCR steps. The TCR alpha and beta cDNA libraries were sequenced on the Illumina HiSeq platform using custom primers. For the original study's pipeline: Unique molecular identifiers were extracted from raw reads with MiGEC, and CDR3 positions were determined with MiXCR. For each individual, recombination models were inferred using an EM algorithm with the repgenHMM and IGoR tools. The analysis of shared clonotypes was done with the tcR package in R, with sharing normalized by the product of cloneset sizes. Out-of-frame nonproductive sequences were analyzed to study raw recombination free of thymic and clonal selection effects. TCRdb handled the public reads itself, with Q25 trimming in fastp and clone calling in MiXCR, and kept productive beta chains. Merged by CDR3 protein, the rows form single entries marked with the most common genes and DNA. TCRdb assigned the V and J calls; the authors' analysis was not used. The sample table records fewer than 550,000 distinct CDR3 sequences; approximately 16% of these occur just once. The ten largest clonotypes hold roughly 0.42% of the sample.

The full study reports these points: Out-of-frame TCR alpha sequences shared between twins showed an excess of low generation-probability sequences compared with coincidental sharing between unrelated individuals. In monozygotic twins, recombination models systematically underestimated out-of-frame TCR alpha sharing, but the models matched the sharing seen between unrelated individuals. Invariant T cells such as MAIT and iNKT could partly confound zero-insertion analyses, although diverse VJ usage argued against such confounding for most clonotypes. Abundant cord blood beta clonotypes had fewer insertions, young adult naive repertoires showed a similar but weaker trend, and memory repertoires showed no such trend. Conclusions relied on cross-sectional statistical analysis, since the same donors could not be followed over many years. In beta out-of-frame sequences, excess twin sharing was weaker, because having fewer shared sequences lowered the signal-to-noise ratio.

All donors were healthy Caucasians. Three pairs of female monozygotic twins, all aged 18 to 29 years, were included in the twin cohort. CD4+ and CD8+ T cell populations were isolated with positive isolation kits from Invitrogen. The table lists this clonotype with a few counts. This receptor's antigen is unknown. No much larger clone is present one base from it, and per-base qualities are unavailable. The same sample was also used in a study of yellow fever vaccine responses in identical twins. That second report states: According to the authors, the vaccine-induced T cell response in identical twins seemed to be partly convergent and partly specific to each individual. In identical twins, the study followed T cell clones that responded to the vaccine with precision.

The sequence joins TRBV7-2 to TRBJ2-1; no D gene can be assigned with confidence. Material: CD4+ T cells sorted from blood. The TCR was taken from a woman aged 18-35 years in good health. The CDR3 region has the sequence CASSENRNSYNEQFF. In nucleotide form, the sequence is TGTGCCAGCAGCGAAAACAGAAACTCCTACAATGAGCAGTTCTTC.